The T cell receptor beta chain under discussion was sequenced for a study of OX40 agonist ivuxolimab in advanced cancers. Study background: Patients were given ivuxolimab, an antibody that agonizes OX40 (CD134). Overall study results and limits: Not determined was the antigen specificity of the expanded peripheral T cells. Low levels of normalized T-cell clonal expansion also appeared in some nonresponders. Expanded clones tended on average to be more numerous among CD8+ T cells than CD4+.

About this clone itself: No antigen is known for it.

V gave up 4 bases and J gave up 4 bases; unmatched junction bases: 13. Germline V gene lookup returns CDR1 LNHNV and CDR2 YYDKDF (reference sequence). This CDR3 spans 19 amino acids. Repertoires were generated with immunoSEQ multiplex PCR, while TCRdb's copy carries only in-frame clones and drops some. The sample lists 70,000 to 90,000 clones, about 88% seen once, with more than 0.3% in the top ten. The receptor was derived from an adult with an advanced solid tumor such as melanoma, head and neck, liver or kidney cancer. V usage is TRBV15 and J usage is TRBJ2-3, with 14 positions matching TRBD2. Sequences were derived from CD4+ or CD8+ T cells sorted from blood, sampled in a trial of the OX40 agonist ivuxolimab. CDR3 amino acids: CATSKMGGTSGSGPDTQYF. DNA for the CDR3: TGTGCCACCAGCAAAATGGGAGGGACTAGCGGGAGTGGTCCAGATACGCAGTATTTT.